This T cell receptor (beta chain) originates from a study of T cell responses to AZD1222 COVID-19 vaccine. Data came from immunoSEQ multiplex PCR; TCRdb stores just in-frame clones and leaves some out. The table lists 180,000 or so clones, 70% to 90% of them singletons. Regarding the study as a whole: CD4 TCRs covered the whole spike, strongest at regions 160-218 and 743-854.

Trimming stripped 4 bases from V and 14 bases from J, with 13 bases between. Germline CDR1 SEHNR, CDR2 FQNEAQ (reference sequence). The CDR3 runs 11 residues. As concerns this clone: Antigen: not known.

The sequencing used peripheral blood, collected 28 days after the second dose of the MenACWY control vaccine. This chain links TRBV7-9 with TRBJ2-3, with D possibly being TRBD2 (6 bases). The receptor comes from an adult who received the MenACWY meningococcal vaccine as a control. The CDR3 DNA reads as TGTGCCAGCAGCTCGGGAGCGGCAGCGTATTTT. As protein: CASSSGAAAYF.